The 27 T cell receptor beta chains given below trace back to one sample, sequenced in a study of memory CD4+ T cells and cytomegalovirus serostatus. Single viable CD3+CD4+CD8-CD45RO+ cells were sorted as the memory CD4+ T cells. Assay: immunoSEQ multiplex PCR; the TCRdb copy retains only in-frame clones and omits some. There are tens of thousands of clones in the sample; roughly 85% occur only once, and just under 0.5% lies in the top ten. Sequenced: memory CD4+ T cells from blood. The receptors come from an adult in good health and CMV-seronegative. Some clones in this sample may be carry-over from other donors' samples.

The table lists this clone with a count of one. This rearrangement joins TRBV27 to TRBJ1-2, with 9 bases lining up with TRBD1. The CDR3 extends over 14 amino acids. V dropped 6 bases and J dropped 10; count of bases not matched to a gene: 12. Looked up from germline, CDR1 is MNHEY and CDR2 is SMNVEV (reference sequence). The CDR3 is CASRGWDRDKFYTF. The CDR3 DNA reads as TGTGCCAGCAGGGGATGGGACAGGGATAAGTTCTACACCTTC.

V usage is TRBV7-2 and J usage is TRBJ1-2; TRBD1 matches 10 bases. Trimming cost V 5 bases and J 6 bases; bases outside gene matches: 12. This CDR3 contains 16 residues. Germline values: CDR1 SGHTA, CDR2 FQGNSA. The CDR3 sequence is CASSPAAGQGSHGYTF. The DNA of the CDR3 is TGTGCCAGCAGCCCCGCAGCGGGACAGGGGAGCCATGGCTACACCTTC.

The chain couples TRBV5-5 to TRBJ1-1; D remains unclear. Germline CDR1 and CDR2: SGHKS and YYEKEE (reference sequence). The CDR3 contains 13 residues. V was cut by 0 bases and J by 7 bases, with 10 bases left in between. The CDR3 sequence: CASSLEVGFEAFF. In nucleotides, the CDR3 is TGTGCCAGCAGCTTGGAAGTGGGGTTTGAAGCTTTCTTT. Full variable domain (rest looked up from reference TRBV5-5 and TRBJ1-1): DAGVTQSPTHLIKTRGQQVTLRCSPISGHKSVSWYQQVLGQGPQFIFQYYEKEERGRGNFPDRFSARQFPNYSSELNVNALLLGDSALYLCASSLEVGFEAFFGQGTRLTVV.

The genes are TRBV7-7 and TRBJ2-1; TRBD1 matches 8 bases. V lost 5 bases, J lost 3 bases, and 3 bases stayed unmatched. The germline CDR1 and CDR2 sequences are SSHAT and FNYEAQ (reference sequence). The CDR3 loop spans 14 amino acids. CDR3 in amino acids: CASSLGTGYNEQFF. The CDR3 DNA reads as TGTGCCAGCAGCCTCGGGACAGGCTACAATGAGCAGTTCTTC.

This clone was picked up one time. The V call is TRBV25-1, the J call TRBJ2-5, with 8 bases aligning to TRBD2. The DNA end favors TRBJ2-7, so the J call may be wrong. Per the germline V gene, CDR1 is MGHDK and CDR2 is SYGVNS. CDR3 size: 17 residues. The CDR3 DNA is TGTGCCAGCAGTGAAGTCCGAGGAGCGGGAGAAGGGTACGAGCAGTACTTC. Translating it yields CASSEVRGAGEGYEQYF.

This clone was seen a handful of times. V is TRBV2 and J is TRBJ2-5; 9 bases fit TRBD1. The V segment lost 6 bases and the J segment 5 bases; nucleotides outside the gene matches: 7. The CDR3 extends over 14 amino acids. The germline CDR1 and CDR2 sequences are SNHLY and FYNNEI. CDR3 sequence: CASRPGTGTETQYF. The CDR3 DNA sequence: TGTGCCAGCAGACCCGGGACAGGGACCGAGACCCAGTACTTC.

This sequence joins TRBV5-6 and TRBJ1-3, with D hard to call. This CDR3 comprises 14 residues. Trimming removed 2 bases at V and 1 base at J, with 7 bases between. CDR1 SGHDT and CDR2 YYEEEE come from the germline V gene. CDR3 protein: CASSFLQSGNTIYF. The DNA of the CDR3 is TGTGCCAGCAGCTTCTTACAATCTGGAAACACCATATATTTT.

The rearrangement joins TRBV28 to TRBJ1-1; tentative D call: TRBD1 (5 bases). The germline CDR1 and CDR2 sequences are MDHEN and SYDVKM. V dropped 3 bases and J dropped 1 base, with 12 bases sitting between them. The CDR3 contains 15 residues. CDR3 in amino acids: CASSLGGTRNTEAFF. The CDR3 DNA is TGTGCCAGCAGTTTGGGGGGGACCCGGAACACTGAAGCTTTCTTT.

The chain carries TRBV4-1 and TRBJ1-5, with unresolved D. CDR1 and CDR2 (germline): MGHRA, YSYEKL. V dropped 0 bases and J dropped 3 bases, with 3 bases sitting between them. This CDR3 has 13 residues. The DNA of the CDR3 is TGCGCCAGCAGCCAAGAGTTCAATCAGCCCCAGCATTTT. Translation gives CASSQEFNQPQHF.

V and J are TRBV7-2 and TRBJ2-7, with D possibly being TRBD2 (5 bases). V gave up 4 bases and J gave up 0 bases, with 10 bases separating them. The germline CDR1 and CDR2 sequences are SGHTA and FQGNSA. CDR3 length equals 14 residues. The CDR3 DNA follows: TGTGCCAGCAGCTCAGGACTGCCCTCCTACGAGCAGTACTTC. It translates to CASSSGLPSYEQYF.

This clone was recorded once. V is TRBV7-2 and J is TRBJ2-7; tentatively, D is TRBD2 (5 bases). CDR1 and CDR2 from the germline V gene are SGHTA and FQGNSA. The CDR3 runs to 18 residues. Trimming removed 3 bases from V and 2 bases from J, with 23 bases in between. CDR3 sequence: CASSFPRTPLASTYEQYF. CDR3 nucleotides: TGTGCCAGCAGCTTTCCAAGAACGCCCTTAGCGAGTACCTACGAGCAGTACTTC.

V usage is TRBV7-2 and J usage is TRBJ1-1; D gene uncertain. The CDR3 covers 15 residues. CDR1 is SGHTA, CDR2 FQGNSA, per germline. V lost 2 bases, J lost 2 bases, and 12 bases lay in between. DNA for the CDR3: TGTGCCAGCAGCTTACATATGGGGTCTAACACTGAAGCTTTCTTT. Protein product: CASSLHMGSNTEAFF.

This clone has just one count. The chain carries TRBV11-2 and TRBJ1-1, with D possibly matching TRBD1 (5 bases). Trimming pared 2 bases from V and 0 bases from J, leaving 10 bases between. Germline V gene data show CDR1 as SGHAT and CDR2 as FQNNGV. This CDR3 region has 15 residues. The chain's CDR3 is CASSLQGRLNTEAFF. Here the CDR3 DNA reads TGTGCCAGCAGCTTACAGGGAAGATTGAACACTGAAGCTTTCTTT.

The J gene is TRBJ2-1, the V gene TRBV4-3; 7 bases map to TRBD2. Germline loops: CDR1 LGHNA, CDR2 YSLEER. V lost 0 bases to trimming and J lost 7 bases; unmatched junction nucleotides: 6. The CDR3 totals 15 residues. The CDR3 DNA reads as TGCGCCAGCAGCCAAGAGAGCGGGATCTGGAATGAGCAGTTCTTC. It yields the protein CASSQESGIWNEQFF.

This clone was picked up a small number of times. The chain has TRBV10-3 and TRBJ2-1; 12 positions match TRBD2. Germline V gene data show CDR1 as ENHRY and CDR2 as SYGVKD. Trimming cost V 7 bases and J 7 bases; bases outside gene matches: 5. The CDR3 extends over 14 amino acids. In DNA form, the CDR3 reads TGTGCCATCATGACTAGCGGGAGTGGTAATGAGCAGTTCTTC. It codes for CAIMTSGSGNEQFF.

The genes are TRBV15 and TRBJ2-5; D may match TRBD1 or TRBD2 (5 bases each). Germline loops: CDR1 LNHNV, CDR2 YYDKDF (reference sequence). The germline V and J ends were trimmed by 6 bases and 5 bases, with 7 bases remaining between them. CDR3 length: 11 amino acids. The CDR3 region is CATRGEETQYF. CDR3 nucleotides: TGTGCCACCAGAGGGGAGGAGACCCAGTACTTC. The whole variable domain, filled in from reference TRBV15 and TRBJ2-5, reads DAMVIQNPRYQVTQFGKPVTLSCSQTLNHNVMYWYQQKSSQAPKLLFHYYDKDFNNEADTPDNFQSRRPNTSFCFLDIRSPGLGDTAMYLCATRGEETQYFGPGTRLLVL.

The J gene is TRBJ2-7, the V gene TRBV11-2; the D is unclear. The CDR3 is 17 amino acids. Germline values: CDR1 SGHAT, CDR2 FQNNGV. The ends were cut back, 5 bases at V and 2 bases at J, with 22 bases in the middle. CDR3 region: CASSLLPITYTAYEQYF. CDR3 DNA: TGTGCCAGCAGCCTCCTTCCAATAACCTATACTGCCTACGAGCAGTACTTC.

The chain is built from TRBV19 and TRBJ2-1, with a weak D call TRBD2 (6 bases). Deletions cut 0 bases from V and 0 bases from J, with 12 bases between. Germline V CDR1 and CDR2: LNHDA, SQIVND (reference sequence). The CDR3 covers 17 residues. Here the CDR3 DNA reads TGTGCCAGTAGTATAGAGGCTTGGAGGGACTCCTACAATGAGCAGTTCTTC. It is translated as CASSIEAWRDSYNEQFF. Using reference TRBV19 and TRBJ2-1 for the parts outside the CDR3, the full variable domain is DGGITQSPKYLFRKEGQNVTLSCEQNLNHDAMYWYRQDPGQGLRLIYYSQIVNDFQKGDIAEGYSVSREKKESFPLTVTSAQKNPTAFYLCASSIEAWRDSYNEQFFGPGTRLTVL.

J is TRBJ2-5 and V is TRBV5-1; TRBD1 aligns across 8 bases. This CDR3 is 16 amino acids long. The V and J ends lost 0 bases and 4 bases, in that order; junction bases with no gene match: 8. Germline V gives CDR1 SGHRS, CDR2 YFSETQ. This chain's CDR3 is CASSLAPGGVGETQYF. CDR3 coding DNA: TGCGCCAGCAGCTTGGCCCCAGGGGGCGTTGGAGAGACCCAGTACTTC.

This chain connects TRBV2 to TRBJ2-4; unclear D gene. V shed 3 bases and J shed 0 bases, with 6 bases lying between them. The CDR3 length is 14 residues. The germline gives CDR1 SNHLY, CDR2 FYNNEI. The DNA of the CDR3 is TGTGCCAGCAGTGAGGGGTTAGCCAAAAACATTCAGTACTTC. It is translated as CASSEGLAKNIQYF.

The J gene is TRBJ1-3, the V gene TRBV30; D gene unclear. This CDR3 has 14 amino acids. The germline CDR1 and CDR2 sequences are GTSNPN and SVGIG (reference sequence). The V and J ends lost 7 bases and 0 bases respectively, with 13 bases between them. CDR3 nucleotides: TGTGCCTACGCCCGAGGGAGCTCTGGAAACACCATATATTTT. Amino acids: CAYARGSSGNTIYF.

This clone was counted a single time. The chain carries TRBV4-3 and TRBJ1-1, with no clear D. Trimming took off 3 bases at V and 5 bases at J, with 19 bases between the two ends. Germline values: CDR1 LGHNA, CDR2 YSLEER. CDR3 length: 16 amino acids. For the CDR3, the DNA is TGCGCCAGCAGCCACCTAAGTGGTAAGGGTCGAACTGAAGCTTTCTTT. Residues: CASSHLSGKGRTEAFF.

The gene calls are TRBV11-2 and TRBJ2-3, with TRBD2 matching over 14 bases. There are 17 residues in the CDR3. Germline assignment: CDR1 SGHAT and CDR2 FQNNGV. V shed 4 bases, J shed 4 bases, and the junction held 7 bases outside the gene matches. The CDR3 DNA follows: TGTGCCAGCAGCTCCGGACTAGCGGGGGGTATTTCAGATACGCAGTATTTT. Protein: CASSSGLAGGISDTQYF. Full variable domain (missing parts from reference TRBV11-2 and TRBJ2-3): EAGVAQSPRYKIIEKRQSVAFWCNPISGHATLYWYQQILGQGPKLLIQFQNNGVVDDSQLPKDRFSAERLKGVDSTLKIQPAKLEDSAVYLCASSSGLAGGISDTQYFGPGTRLTVL.

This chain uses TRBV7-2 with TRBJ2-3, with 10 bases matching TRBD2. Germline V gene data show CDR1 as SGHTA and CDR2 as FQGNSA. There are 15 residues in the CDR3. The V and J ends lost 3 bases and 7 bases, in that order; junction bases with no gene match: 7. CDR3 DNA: TGTGCCAGCAGCTTTTCCTGGACTAGCGGAAATACGCAGTATTTT. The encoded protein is CASSFSWTSGNTQYF.

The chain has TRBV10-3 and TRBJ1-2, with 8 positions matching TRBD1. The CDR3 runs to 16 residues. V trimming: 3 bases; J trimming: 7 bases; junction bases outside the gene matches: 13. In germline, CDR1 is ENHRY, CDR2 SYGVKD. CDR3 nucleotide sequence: TGTGCCATCAGTGAAGTGGGGTCAGGGGGCTTTAGTGGCTACACCTTC. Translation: CAISEVGSGGFSGYTF.

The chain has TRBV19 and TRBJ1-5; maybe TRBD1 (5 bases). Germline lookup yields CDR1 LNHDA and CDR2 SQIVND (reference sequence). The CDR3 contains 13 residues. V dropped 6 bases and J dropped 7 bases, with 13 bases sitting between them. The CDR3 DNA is TGTGCCAGTAGAGCCGGGACCCGACAGCCCCAGCATTTT. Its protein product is CASRAGTRQPQHF.

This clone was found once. The CDR3 coding sequence is TGTGCCAGCAGTTTCTCTTCAGGGGGGGGGTATGGCTACACCTTC. Protein product: CASSFSSGGGYGYTF. The chain is built from TRBV27 and TRBJ1-2; the match to TRBD1 covers 7 bases. V gave up 3 bases and J gave up 5 bases; unmatched junction bases: 9. Germline V gives CDR1 MNHEY, CDR2 SMNVEV (reference sequence). CDR3 length equals 15 residues.